This TCR beta chain derives from a study of CD8 T cells in Susac syndrome. TCR beta sequencing was performed on blood CD8+ and CD4+ T cells. Negative isolation was used for CD8+ and CD4+ T cells, and FACS enrichment was applied to TEMRA cells. Random hexamers primed reverse transcription of roughly 0.45 to 1 ug RNA. A single record per CDR3 protein comes from TCRdb applying MiXCR to the immunoSEQ multiplex PCR reads. Among around 180,000 distinct CDR3 sequences listed, approximately 94% were seen once. The CDR3 length is 15 residues. Trimming removed 0 bases from V and 9 bases from J; junction bases left unmatched: 7. Germline V lookup: CDR1 LGHDT, CDR2 YNNKEL (reference sequence).

V is TRBV3-1 and J is TRBJ1-3, with 8 nucleotides matching TRBD1. This sequence was found in a human donor with multiple sclerosis. What was sequenced was CD4+ T cells from PBMCs. Written as DNA, the CDR3 is TGTGCCAGCAGCCAAGAAGGACAGGGCGGGGGCACCATATATTTT. This sequence encodes CASSQEGQGGGTIYF.